This T cell receptor beta chain was identified during a study of beta chain features in type 1 diabetes. This clone was counted between two and nine times. The target antigen is unknown. Expressed TCRB transcripts were sequenced after all isolated RNA was converted to cDNA. Method: immunoSEQ multiplex PCR; TCRdb's copy keeps in-frame clones and lacks some. The sample yields fewer than 300,000 clones, about a tenth seen once. Study-level findings and limits: Diminished insertions and augmented deletions at VDJ junctions characterized type 1 diabetes patients. All four CD4+ subsets from Type 1 diabetes patients carried moderately but significantly shorter TCRB CDR3s.

Between the trimmed V and J ends, which lost 0 bases and 6 bases, there was a span of 12 bases. CDR3 size: 15 residues. CDR1 and CDR2 from the germline V gene are LNHDA and SQIVND (reference sequence). The clonotype comes from a man aged 25 to 40 with type 1 diabetes. Material for sequencing was naive CD4+ T cells from blood. The chain uses TRBV19 and TRBJ1-5; D call uncertain. The CDR3, as DNA: TGTGCCAGTAGTATAGATCGGGCGGGGTTTCAGCCCCAGCATTTT. Protein product: CASSIDRAGFQPQHF.